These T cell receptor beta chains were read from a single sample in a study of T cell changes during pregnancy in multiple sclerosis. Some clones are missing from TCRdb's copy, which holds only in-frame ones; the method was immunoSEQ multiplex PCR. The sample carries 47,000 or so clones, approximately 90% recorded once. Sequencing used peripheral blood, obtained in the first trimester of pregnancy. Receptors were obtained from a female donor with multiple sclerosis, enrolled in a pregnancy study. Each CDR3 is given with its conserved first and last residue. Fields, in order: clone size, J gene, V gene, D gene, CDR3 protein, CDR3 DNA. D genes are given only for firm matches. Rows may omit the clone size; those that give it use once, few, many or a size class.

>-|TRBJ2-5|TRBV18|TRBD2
CASSTAGGPETQYF
TGTGCCAGCTCGACGGCGGGGGGGCCAGAGACCCAGTACTTC
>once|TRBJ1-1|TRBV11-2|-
CASSLGRDPSTEAFF
TGTGCCAGCAGCTTAGGGAGGGACCCGAGCACTGAAGCTTTCTTT
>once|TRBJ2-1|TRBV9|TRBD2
CASSPRTSGVNEQFF
TGTGCCAGCAGCCCCAGGACTAGCGGGGTCAATGAGCAGTTCTTC
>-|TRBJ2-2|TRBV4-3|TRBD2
CASSQDVPGTSEGENTGELFF
TGCGCCAGCAGCCAAGATGTCCCCGGGACTAGCGAGGGGGAAAACACCGGGGAGCTGTTTTTT
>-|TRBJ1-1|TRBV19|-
CASIGLLRNTEAFF
TGTGCCAGTATCGGACTGTTGAGGAACACTGAAGCTTTCTTT
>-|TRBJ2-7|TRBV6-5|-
CASSYSWRVSYEQYF
TGTGCCAGCAGTTACTCTTGGAGAGTTTCCTACGAGCAGTACTTC
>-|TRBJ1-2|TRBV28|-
CASSSLTGHPGYGYTF
TGTGCCAGCAGTTCGTTAACAGGACACCCGGGCTATGGCTACACCTTC
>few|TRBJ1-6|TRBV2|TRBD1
CASSHDRDNSPLHF
TGTGCCAGCAGTCACGACAGGGATAATTCACCCCTCCACTTT
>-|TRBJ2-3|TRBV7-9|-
CASSPIRQARTDTQYF
TGTGCCAGCAGCCCTATTAGACAGGCCCGCACAGATACGCAGTATTTT
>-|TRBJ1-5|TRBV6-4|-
CASSDSPGMNQPQHF
TGTGCCAGCAGTGACTCTCCAGGAATGAATCAGCCCCAGCATTTT
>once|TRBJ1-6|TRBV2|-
CASSLTGNSESSYNSPLHF
TGTGCCAGCAGCCTTACAGGGAATTCGGAAAGCTCCTATAATTCACCCCTCCACTTT
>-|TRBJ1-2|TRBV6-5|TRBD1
CASSSTGGGYTF
TGTGCCAGCAGTTCCACAGGGGGAGGCTACACCTTC
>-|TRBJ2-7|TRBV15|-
CATSRASGTYEQYF
TGTGCCACCAGCAGAGCCAGCGGAACCTACGAGCAGTACTTC
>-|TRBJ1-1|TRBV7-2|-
CASSSWGDNTEAFF
TGTGCCAGCAGCTCCTGGGGCGACAACACTGAAGCTTTCTTT